The 20 T cell receptor beta chains below were found in one sample sequenced in a study of blood T cell repertoires in COVID-19. Clones were sequenced by immunoSEQ multiplex PCR, and TCRdb holds only the in-frame ones, with some missing. The repertoire holds roughly 370,000 clones, with about 86% as singletons. The sequenced sample was PBMCs or T cells enriched from blood (not recorded which). The source is a woman between 50 and 59 years old who had recovered from COVID-19.

The chain combines TRBV3-1 (or the pseudogene TRBV3-2) with TRBJ2-5; a possible D gene is TRBD2 (5 bases). The germline gives CDR1 LGHDT, CDR2 YNNKEL (reference sequence). Trimming left V 3 bases short and J 9 bases short, with 14 bases between. The CDR3 extends over 13 amino acids. As DNA, the CDR3 is TGTGCCAGCAGCCACAGCGGACTCCGCCCCCAGTACTTC. Its protein is CASSHSGLRPQYF.

This sequence joins TRBV6-5 and TRBJ1-5; D is undetermined. The V and J ends lost 4 bases and 0 bases respectively, with 7 bases between them. From germline, CDR1 is MNHEY and CDR2 SVGAGI. CDR3 size: 14 residues. The CDR3 region has the DNA TGTGCCAGCAGTTGGCGGCATAGCAATCAGCCCCAGCATTTT. Protein product: CASSWRHSNQPQHF.

V usage is TRBV18 and J usage is TRBJ1-3; D is unclear. Germline V gene data show CDR1 as KGHSH and CDR2 as LQKENI. The CDR3 length is 15 residues. The germline V and J ends were trimmed by 3 bases and 0 bases, with 9 bases remaining between them. The CDR3 sequence is CASSPGLSSGNTIYF. In nucleotides, the CDR3 is TGTGCCAGCTCACCGGGCCTAAGCTCTGGAAACACCATATATTTT.

The V call is TRBV19, the J call TRBJ1-2; a weak D match, TRBD1 (5 bases). Germline V gives CDR1 LNHDA, CDR2 SQIVND (reference sequence). V was trimmed by 3 bases and J by 4 bases, leaving 6 bases between them. CDR3 length: 12 amino acids. CDR3 sequence (DNA): TGTGCCAGTAGTATGCAGGGCTATGGCTACACCTTC. Its protein is CASSMQGYGYTF.

This sequence joins TRBV27 and TRBJ2-3, with TRBD1 matching 9 bases. CDR1 is MNHEY, CDR2 SMNVEV, per germline (reference sequence). The V segment lost 4 bases and the J segment 0 bases; nucleotides outside the gene matches: 8. There are 17 residues in the CDR3. CDR3 nucleotide sequence: TGTGCCAGCAGTTCCCATCCGGGACAGGGTAGCACAGATACGCAGTATTTT. Translation gives CASSSHPGQGSTDTQYF.

The chain combines TRBV7-9 with TRBJ1-1; D gene ambiguous. The V and J ends lost 3 bases and 7 bases respectively, with 12 bases between them. Germline CDR1 SEHNR, CDR2 FQNEAQ (reference sequence). This CDR3 is built from 13 residues. CDR3 protein: CASSFREGVEAFF. The CDR3 nucleotides read TGTGCCAGCAGCTTTCGGGAGGGAGTTGAAGCTTTCTTT.

The J gene is TRBJ1-1, the V gene TRBV11-2, with 7 bases lining up with TRBD1. Germline-derived CDR1 and CDR2 are SGHAT and FQNNGV. V dropped 8 bases and J dropped 1; count of bases not matched to a gene: 19. This CDR3 has 18 amino acids. The CDR3 loop is CASGSDRDSLDWNTEAFF. The CDR3 DNA reads as TGTGCCAGCGGAAGTGACAGGGACAGCCTTGATTGGAACACTGAAGCTTTCTTT.

V gene TRBV6-5 combines with J gene TRBJ2-3, with D possibly being TRBD2 (5 bases). In germline, CDR1 is MNHEY, CDR2 SVGAGI. This CDR3 has 15 residues. Trimming pared 7 bases from V and 2 bases from J, leaving 16 bases between. CDR3 residues: CASIRDPRATDTQYF. DNA of the CDR3: TGTGCCAGCATCCGTGACCCGCGGGCCACAGATACGCAGTATTTT.

J is TRBJ1-1 and V is TRBV9; D unclear. V was clipped by 4 bases and J by 1 base, with 14 bases between them. The length of the CDR3 is 15 residues. Germline CDR1 and CDR2: SGDLS and YYNGEE. CDR3 nucleotides: TGTGCCAGCAGCACATACGACATGCCGAACACTGAAGCTTTCTTT. This encodes CASSTYDMPNTEAFF.

This clone was recorded once. The CDR3 nucleotides read TGTGCCAGCAGTCTAGCGGGGACCACAGATACGCAGTATTTT. It yields the protein CASSLAGTTDTQYF. The chain has TRBV27 and TRBJ2-3; 9 nucleotides match TRBD2. Germline V gene data show CDR1 as MNHEY and CDR2 as SMNVEV (reference sequence). The CDR3 runs 14 residues. Trimming at V came to 5 bases and at J to 2 bases, leaving 2 bases not matched to a gene.

This chain uses TRBV7-2 with TRBJ2-3, with 8 bases fitting TRBD2. The CDR3 runs 15 residues. J lost 3 bases, V lost 8 bases, and 10 bases had no gene match. Germline loops: CDR1 SGHTA, CDR2 FQGNSA. CDR3 sequence (DNA): TGTGCCAGCCGGGGGATGGTAGCGGGGACAGATACGCAGTATTTT. Translated: CASRGMVAGTDTQYF.

The CDR3 region has the DNA TGCGCCAGCAGCTTGGAGGGAGTGGGGGAGCAGTACTTC. This translates into CASSLEGVGEQYF. J is TRBJ2-7 and V is TRBV5-1, with D tentatively TRBD2 (5 bases). The germline V and J ends were trimmed by 0 bases and 7 bases, with 11 bases remaining between them. The CDR3 covers 13 residues. The germline V gene encodes CDR1 SGHRS and CDR2 YFSETQ.

The CDR3 sequence: CASSPRGSTDTQYF. The CDR3, as DNA: TGTGCCAGCAGCCCGCGGGGGAGCACAGATACGCAGTATTTT. V gene TRBV6-4 combines with J gene TRBJ2-3, with 7 nucleotides matching TRBD2. CDR3 length equals 14 residues. Germline V gene data show CDR1 as MRHNA and CDR2 as SNTAGT. Losses at the gene ends were 6 bases for V and 0 bases for J; bases not matched to a gene: 3.

The rearrangement uses TRBV5-1 and TRBJ2-1; TRBD1 agrees at 9 bases. CDR1 is SGHRS, CDR2 YFSETQ, per germline. Germline trimming cut 0 bases from V and 9 bases from J; bases unmatched to any gene: 7. This CDR3 has 15 residues. This CDR3 is CASSLEGQGRGEQFF. CDR3 sequence (DNA): TGCGCCAGCAGCTTGGAGGGACAGGGACGCGGTGAGCAGTTCTTC.

V gene TRBV11-2 combines with J gene TRBJ1-1; D call uncertain. V lost 5 bases to trimming and J lost 3 bases, with 10 bases between them. Germline lookup yields CDR1 SGHAT and CDR2 FQNNGV. The CDR3 loop spans 13 amino acids. This chain's CDR3 is CASSARTDTEAFF. Written as DNA, the CDR3 is TGTGCCAGCAGCGCACGTACAGACACTGAAGCTTTCTTT.

This rearrangement joins TRBV6-2 or TRBV6-3 to TRBJ1-2, with a weak D call TRBD1 (5 bases). Germline-derived CDR1 and CDR2 are MNHEY and SVGEGT. The CDR3 contains 12 residues. V lost 3 bases and J 9 bases, leaving 11 bases between the germline ends. CDR3 amino acids: CASSYFGGSYTF. The CDR3 DNA reads as TGTGCCAGCAGTTATTTTGGGGGGAGCTACACCTTC.

This rearrangement joins TRBV10-3 to TRBJ2-1; the D gene is possibly TRBD2 (6 bases). The CDR3 contains 11 residues. Trimming pared 3 bases from V and 10 bases from J, leaving 7 bases between. The germline CDR1 and CDR2 sequences are ENHRY and SYGVKD. CDR3 protein: CAISDGGEQFF. In DNA, the CDR3 is TGTGCCATCAGTGACGGGGGAGAGCAGTTCTTC.

The rearrangement joins TRBV2 to TRBJ1-5; a weak D match, TRBD1 (5 bases). The CDR3 has 18 amino acids. The germline gives CDR1 SNHLY, CDR2 FYNNEI. Trimming cost V 5 bases and J 0 bases, with 20 bases left between them. The CDR3 DNA sequence: TGTGCCAGCAGTACGCCAACAGGTGCCCCTTATAGCAATCAGCCCCAGCATTTT. This sequence encodes CASSTPTGAPYSNQPQHF.

The genes are TRBV4-1 and TRBJ2-1; the D is unclear. V lost 1 base to trimming and J lost 3 bases, with 13 bases between them. CDR3 length: 16 residues. Germline CDR1 reads MGHRA; CDR2 reads YSYEKL. The DNA of the CDR3 is TGCGCCAGCAGCCAAGTCGAGAGGTCCCACTACAATGAGCAGTTCTTC. Encoded protein: CASSQVERSHYNEQFF.

The rearrangement links TRBV4-1 to TRBJ2-3, with 9 bases aligning to TRBD2. The CDR3 contains 14 residues. Germline V gene data show CDR1 as MGHRA and CDR2 as YSYEKL. With 8 bases clipped from V and 4 bases from J, the junction kept 7 bases outside the gene matches. DNA of the CDR3: TGCGCCAGCGGGGCGGGGGGGCCCCCAGATACGCAGTATTTT. Encoded protein: CASGAGGPPDTQYF.